This T cell receptor beta chain appears in the sequencing data of a study of blood T cell repertoires in COVID-19. Looking at the study overall: Sites across the United States, Italy and Spain contributed samples from acute and convalescent COVID-19.

Germline values: CDR1 SGHTA, CDR2 FQGNSA. V lost 7 bases and J lost 0; bases outside the gene matches: 9. The CDR3 spans 18 residues. The table came from immunoSEQ multiplex PCR; TCRdb's copy has only in-frame clones and leaves some out. The table has about 150,000 clones, 80% to 90% seen once. The TCR sequence derives from a woman in her fifties or sixties with acute COVID-19. Sequencing input: PBMCs or T cells enriched from blood (not recorded which). This chain uses TRBV7-2 with TRBJ2-4; 13 positions match TRBD2. The CDR3 region is CASNSGTSGIGAKNIQYF. For the CDR3, the DNA is TGTGCCAGCAATTCAGGGACTAGCGGGATTGGAGCCAAAAACATTCAGTACTTC. Full variable domain (missing parts from reference TRBV7-2 and TRBJ2-4): GAGVSQSPSNKVTEKGKDVELRCDPISGHTALYWYRQSLGQGLEFLIYFQGNSAPDKSGLPSDRFSAERTGGSVSTLTIQRTQQEDSAVYLCASNSGTSGIGAKNIQYFGAGTRLSVL.